This TCR beta chain was retrieved from a study of T cells in Graves' hyperthyroidism and ophthalmopathy. Researchers took RNA transcripts and amplified the TCR beta CDR3 regions from them. The HTBI primer set was used in a first-round RT-PCR of the TCR CDR3. TCRdb itself ran the multiplex PCR reads through MiXCR, one entry per CDR3 protein. Of around 300,000 distinct CDR3 sequences listed, 12% to 15% are singletons. The sequencing input was blood. The origin of this receptor is a woman aged 40 to 49 with Graves' hyperthyroidism.

CDR3 protein: CASTKQQGSTEAFF. CDR3 coding DNA: TGTGCCAGCACGAAACAACAGGGGAGCACTGAAGCTTTCTTT. The chain couples TRBV28 to TRBJ1-1; 7 nucleotides line up with TRBD1. Germline lookup yields CDR1 MDHEN and CDR2 SYDVKM. This CDR3 spans 14 amino acids. With V trimmed by 7 bases and J by 4 bases, 9 bases remained unmatched.